This T cell receptor beta chain was recovered during a study of blood T cell repertoires in COVID-19. Study summary: The cDNA or gDNA used as material had been derived from T cells, B-cell-depleted T cells, or PBMCs.

CDR3 length equals 15 residues. Losses at the gene ends were 3 bases for V and 10 bases for J; bases not matched to a gene: 5. The germline CDR1 and CDR2 sequences are LNHDA and SQIVND (reference sequence). The authors' processing: Amplified reference gene primers provided the basis for estimating nucleated cell counts. The assay was immunoSEQ multiplex PCR, and TCRdb's table has in-frame clones only and misses some. From that table come the V and J calls and clone size; the DNA was used to work out D and trimming. The data show roughly 150,000 clones, with about nine tenths seen just once and about 2.5% held by the top ten.

This sequence was found in a woman aged 70-85 years with acute or convalescent COVID-19. The chain has TRBV19 and TRBJ1-6; 11 nucleotides agree with TRBD1. Sequencing was done on a sample of peripheral blood. The CDR3 is CASSIGTGGYSPLHF. In DNA form, the CDR3 reads TGTGCCAGTAGTATCGGGACAGGGGGTTACTCACCCCTCCACTTT.